This T cell receptor (beta chain) emerged from a study of long-term antiretroviral therapy in people with HIV. About the study: Some samples came about a decade before the 2015 immediate-ART recommendation, and these were the earliest. The study's findings and limits: Data on ART adherence, viral resistance or therapy changes were unavailable. The study found that diversity rose after ART but stayed below transplant donor controls.

The germline gives CDR1 MDHEN, CDR2 SYDVKM. The V segment lost 5 bases and the J segment 6 bases; nucleotides outside the gene matches: 18. The CDR3 covers 18 residues. Details on this clone: Its antigen remains unidentified.

Version v3.0 of the immunoSEQ assay was performed at survey level. Sequencing had a target that covered 40,000-50,000 T-cell genomes per sample. The data were produced by immunoSEQ multiplex PCR, yet TCRdb's version contains in-frame clones alone and is incomplete. The sample holds about 29,000 clones, roughly 96% seen once. This sequence originates from a young man with HIV. The material was unsorted PBMCs, obtained 5.3 years after starting antiretroviral therapy. The chain is built from TRBV28 and TRBJ2-2; 7 nucleotides line up with TRBD2. This chain's CDR3 is CASSEPAGVTMGPGELFF. The CDR3 bases are TGTGCCAGCAGTGAGCCGGCGGGAGTTACGATGGGGCCCGGGGAGCTGTTTTTT.